This entry concerns a single T cell receptor (beta chain). The CDR3 is 15 amino acids. The germline V gene encodes CDR1 SGDLS and CDR2 YYNGEE. Trimming took off 4 bases at V and 0 bases at J, with 13 bases between the two ends. The data derive from a study of chemoradiotherapy in HPV16-positive cancers. Profiled with immunoSEQ multiplex PCR; TCRdb holds only in-frame clones, not every one. Among 14,000 or so clones listed, around nine tenths were seen once. The source is a human donor with HPV-associated anogenital cancer. J is TRBJ1-2 and V is TRBV9; D unclear. The material sequenced was tumor tissue, taken from a patient who underwent chemoradiotherapy. The CDR3 DNA reads as TGTGCCAGCAGCCCCTCTTTAACTGCTAACTATGGCTACACCTTC. Its protein is CASSPSLTANYGYTF.